This T cell receptor beta chain emerged from a study of blood T cell repertoires in COVID-19. Across the whole study: The United States, Italy and Spain were the sources of the acute and convalescent COVID-19 samples. The cDNA or gDNA used as material had been derived from T cells, B-cell-depleted T cells, or PBMCs.

The CDR3 is 15 residues long. J gave up 2 bases and V 6 bases, and 6 bases lay outside the gene matches. The germline CDR1 and CDR2 sequences are SNHLY and FYNNEI. Authors' processing steps: How many nucleated cells were present was estimated from reference gene primer amplification. Produced via immunoSEQ multiplex PCR; TCRdb's table is partial and in-frame only. Clonal size and the V and J genes are those of that table, whereas D and trimming came from the DNA. The sample lists more than 95,000 clones, 60% to 85% occurring once. The sequence derives from a man aged 70 or older with acute or convalescent COVID-19. This chain joins TRBV2 and TRBJ2-1; 8 bases agree with TRBD1. The sequencing input was peripheral blood. The CDR3 DNA is TGTGCCAGCAGGAGTCCGACAGGGGCCTACAATGAGCAGTTCTTC. Amino acids: CASRSPTGAYNEQFF.